This record concerns one T cell receptor beta chain sequence. Germline V gene lookup returns CDR1 GTSNPN and CDR2 SVGIG (reference sequence). The CDR3 is made up of 12 amino acids. The ends were cut back, 4 bases at V and 1 base at J, with 7 bases in the middle. This record comes from a study of T cell responses to AZD1222 COVID-19 vaccine. TCRdb's table, derived via immunoSEQ multiplex PCR, lists solely in-frame clones and lacks some. The repertoire has some 150,000 clones, around nine tenths of them found once; the top ten carry approximately 20%. The starting material was peripheral blood, obtained on day 0 of AZD1222 vaccination. The chain employs TRBV30 and TRBJ1-1; D is undetermined. The origin of this receptor is an adult in good health. The CDR3 DNA sequence: TGTGCCTGGAATAAGGGGAACACTGAAGCTTTCTTT. It translates to CAWNKGNTEAFF.